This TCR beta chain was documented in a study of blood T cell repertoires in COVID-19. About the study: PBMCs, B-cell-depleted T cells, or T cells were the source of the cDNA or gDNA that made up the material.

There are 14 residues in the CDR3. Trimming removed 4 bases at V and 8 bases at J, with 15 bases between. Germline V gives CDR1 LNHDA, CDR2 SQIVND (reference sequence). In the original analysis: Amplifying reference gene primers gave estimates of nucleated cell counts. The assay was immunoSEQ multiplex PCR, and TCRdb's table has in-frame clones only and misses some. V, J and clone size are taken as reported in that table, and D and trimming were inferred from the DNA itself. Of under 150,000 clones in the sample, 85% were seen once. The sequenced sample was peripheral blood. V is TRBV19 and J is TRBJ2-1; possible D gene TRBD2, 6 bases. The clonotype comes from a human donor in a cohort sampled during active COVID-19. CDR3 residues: CASSSSGRLYEQFF. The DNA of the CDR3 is TGTGCCAGTAGTAGTTCAGGGAGGCTATATGAGCAGTTCTTC.